The clone carrying this T cell receptor beta chain showed up just once. Its antigen is unknown. The sample belongs to a study of T cell responses to AZD1222 COVID-19 vaccine. The assay was immunoSEQ multiplex PCR, and TCRdb's table has in-frame clones only and misses some. The table records about 130,000 clones, 88% of them present only once. Study-wide points: Reportedly, close to half of spike-specific TCRs are directed against unmutated variant regions.

This CDR3 is 16 amino acids long. Germline CDR1 reads LGHNA; CDR2 reads YSLEER. Trimming cost V 1 base and J 10 bases, with 19 bases left between them. This chain joins TRBV4-3 and TRBJ1-4; TRBD1 is a possible D gene (6 bases). This clonotype was sampled from an adult who received the AZD1222 COVID-19 vaccine. Sequenced material: peripheral blood, taken 28 days after the second AZD1222 dose. The CDR3 coding sequence is TGCGCCAGCAGCCAAGCTGGGGGCTGGACCTCAGGAAAACTGTTTTTT. This gives the protein CASSQAGGWTSGKLFF.